Listed below are T cell receptor beta chains from one sample, sequenced in a study of human T cells and chemical hapten exposure. One entry per CDR3 protein results from TCRdb running MiXCR on the RACE reads. The sample consists of over 100,000 distinct CDR3 sequences, 9.2% of them appearing once. The specimen comprised whole blood, sampled in connection with sensitization to the hapten diphenylcyclopropenone (DPC). These receptors came from a woman in her 40s with alopecia areata. Some clones in this sample may be carry-over from other donors' samples. The CDR3 runs from the conserved cysteine through the conserved F or W. Fields, in order: CDR3 DNA, CDR3 protein, clone size, J gene, D gene, V gene. The D gene is left open where the match is weak. For some rows the clone size is stated as once, few or many, or as a class when expanded; others skip it.

TGTGCCAGCAGCCCCCCGGGACAGGGATATGAAAAACTGTTTTTT,CASSPPGQGYEKLFF,NA,TRBJ1-4,TRBD1,TRBV7-2
TGTGCCAGCAGTTTTGGTGGCACCGGGGAGCTGTTTTTT,CASSFGGTGELFF,many,TRBJ2-2,NA,TRBV27
TGCGCCAGCAGCCAAGATCGGAGGGGCAGGGCGAATGAAAAACTGTTTTTT,CASSQDRRGRANEKLFF,NA,TRBJ1-4,NA,TRBV4-3
TGTGCCAGCAGCCACCCGGGACTAGCGGATCAAGAGACCCAGTACTTC,CASSHPGLADQETQYF,few,TRBJ2-5,TRBD2,TRBV6-5
TGTGCCAGCCGCCGAACTCTTGCGGAGACCCAGTACTTC,CASRRTLAETQYF,few,TRBJ2-5,NA,TRBV11-2
TGCGCCAGCAGCCAAGATCGTACTCTAGGGGTCTATGGCTACACCTTC,CASSQDRTLGVYGYTF,NA,TRBJ1-2,NA,TRBV4-1
TGTGCCAGCAGCCAACCGACAGGGGGTAATCAGCCCCAGCATTTT,CASSQPTGGNQPQHF,many,TRBJ1-5,TRBD1,TRBV6-2/TRBV6-3
TGTGCCAGCACCGGGACCGGGACTAGCGGGCCTCGCGGGGAGACCCAGTACTTC,CASTGTGTSGPRGETQYF,NA,TRBJ2-5,TRBD2,TRBV7-9
TGTGCCATCGGGGGACGAGGGGACTATCCTTATGGCTACACCTTC,CAIGGRGDYPYGYTF,few,TRBJ1-2,NA,TRBV10-3
TGCAGCCTTGGGGAGTCGACCGCAGATACGCAGTATTTT,CSLGESTADTQYF,many,TRBJ2-3,NA,TRBV29-1
TGTGCCAGCTCACCCGGACAGGGACTCTCTGGAAACACCATATATTTT,CASSPGQGLSGNTIYF,many,TRBJ1-3,TRBD1,TRBV18
TGCGCCAGCAGCTTGGGCCGGACACCCGGGCGGACAGATACGCAGTATTTT,CASSLGRTPGRTDTQYF,NA,TRBJ2-3,NA,TRBV5-1
TGTGCCAGCAGGTCAGGAGACTATAATTCACCCCTCCACTTT,CASRSGDYNSPLHF,many,TRBJ1-6,NA,TRBV6-2/TRBV6-3
TGTGCCAGCAGCCAGCAGGGACAGTCCTACGAGCAGTACTTC,CASSQQGQSYEQYF,few,TRBJ2-7,TRBD1,TRBV11-2
TGTGCCATCAGTGAGTCGAACCAGAGGGGCGAAGCTTTCTTT,CAISESNQRGEAFF,few,TRBJ1-1,NA,TRBV10-3
TGTGCCAGCAGTCCTAGCGGGGAGGCCGGGGAGCTGTTTTTT,CASSPSGEAGELFF,many,TRBJ2-2,TRBD2,TRBV6-4
TGCGCCAGCAGCGTACAGGGGGCGTTTACTGAAGCTTTCTTT,CASSVQGAFTEAFF,few,TRBJ1-1,TRBD1,TRBV4-3
TGCGCCAGCAGCCTCCGGTGGGGGTCGAACACCGGGGAGCTGTTTTTT,CASSLRWGSNTGELFF,NA,TRBJ2-2,NA,TRBV4-1
TGTGCCAGCAGATCCCGGGACACATACAATGAGCAGTTCTTC,CASRSRDTYNEQFF,many,TRBJ2-1,NA,TRBV12-3/TRBV12-4
TGCGCCAGCAGTGACAATGTAGGGGGCTACGAGCAGTACTTC,CASSDNVGGYEQYF,many,TRBJ2-7,NA,TRBV10-1
TGCGCCAGCAGCCAAGGGCTAGCGGGCCTTTACGAGCAGTACTTC,CASSQGLAGLYEQYF,NA,TRBJ2-7,TRBD2,TRBV4-3
TGTGCCAGCAGCTTACACGGGACAGGCAATCAGCCCCAGCATTTT,CASSLHGTGNQPQHF,once,TRBJ1-5,TRBD1,TRBV7-9
TGCAGCGTTAAGGGACCGAGAGAAACTGAAGCTTTCTTT,CSVKGPRETEAFF,many,TRBJ1-1,NA,TRBV29-1